Listed below are T cell receptor beta chains from one sample, sequenced in a study of massively parallel sequencing of T cell beta chains. TCRdb redid the calling of the 5' RACE reads with MiXCR, one entry per CDR3 protein. The sample consists of 4,000 to 4,500 distinct CDR3 sequences, 37% of them appearing once. Sequenced material: commercial RNA from peripheral blood pooled from many donors. The source is a pool of human donors in good health; the sample was commercial RNA pooled from many donors. Both conserved end residues are part of each CDR3. D genes are given only for firm matches. Only part of the rows carry a size: once, few, many, or a class if the clone is expanded.

clone_size j_call d_call v_call cdr3_length cdr3_nt cdr3_aa
once TRBJ2-1 TRBD2 TRBV5-1 15 TGCGCCAGCAGCTTCGGACTAGCGGGAATAAATGAGCAGTTCTTC CASSFGLAGINEQFF
. TRBJ2-2 . TRBV10-3 14 TGTGCCATCAGTGAGAACTTCCCCACCGGGGAGCTGTTTTTT CAISENFPTGELFF
. TRBJ2-7 . TRBV27 15 TGTGCCAGCAGTTTATCGGGGTTGACAGGCTACGAGCAGTACTTC CASSLSGLTGYEQYF
. TRBJ2-1 . TRBV4-1 15 TGCGCCAGCAGCCAAGATCAAGGGGGGGTCCGGGAGCAGTTCTTC CASSQDQGGVREQFF
. TRBJ2-7 . TRBV20-1 14 TGCAGTGCTAGCTTGGGACTTATGGGCTACGAGCAGTACTTC CSASLGLMGYEQYF
. TRBJ2-5 TRBD1 TRBV13 14 TGTGCCATCAGCTTACAGGGGACCCAAGAGACCCAGTACTTC CAISLQGTQETQYF
few TRBJ2-2 . TRBV2 14 TGTGCCAGCAGTGAGGGGGTTTACACCGGGGAGCTGTTTTTT CASSEGVYTGELFF
medium-sized TRBJ1-1 TRBD1 TRBV29-1 13 TGCAGCGTTTACAGGGGGGAGGGCACTGAAGCTTTCTTT CSVYRGEGTEAFF
. TRBJ2-5 . TRBV14 13 TGTGCCAGCAGCCAACGGGGTCTGGAGACCCAGTACTTC CASSQRGLETQYF
. TRBJ2-1 TRBD1 TRBV2 14 TGTGCCAGCAGTGAACAGGGGGCGATCGATGAGCAGTTCTTC CASSEQGAIDEQFF
. TRBJ2-7 . TRBV18 14 TGTGCCAGCTCACCACTGCGGGGTAACTACGAGCAGTACTTC CASSPLRGNYEQYF
. TRBJ2-7 TRBD1 TRBV19 13 TGTGCCACCCGAGACAGGGCTCTGAACGAGCAGTACTTC CATRDRALNEQYF
. TRBJ2-3 . TRBV7-2 14 TGTGCCAGCAGCAAGGCCTCGGCCGGGGATACGCAGTATTTT CASSKASAGDTQYF
. TRBJ2-7 . TRBV6-1 12 TGTGCCTGCAGTGATCAGGGGGGCGAGCAGTACTTC CACSDQGGEQYF
. TRBJ2-7 . TRBV28 13 TGTGCCAGCAGTTTCCCTGGGGGATACGAGCAGTACTTC CASSFPGGYEQYF
. TRBJ2-3 TRBD1 TRBV28 12 TGTGCCATCGACAGGGGGGAGGATACGCAGTATTTT CAIDRGEDTQYF
. TRBJ2-3 TRBD2 TRBV5-1 15 TGCGCCAGCAGCTTGTTGCGGGAGGTTGGAGATACGCAGTATTTT CASSLLREVGDTQYF
few TRBJ2-7 . TRBV29-1 11 TGCAGCGTTGCACTCTCCTACGAGCAGTACTTC CSVALSYEQYF
. TRBJ2-7 . TRBV12-3/TRBV12-4 14 TGTGCCAGCAGTTTCCTAGCTTCCTCCTACGAGCAGTACTTC CASSFLASSYEQYF
. TRBJ1-1 . TRBV24-1 14 TGTGCCACCAGTGATTCGTCAGGTCGGGCTGAAGCTTTCTTT CATSDSSGRAEAFF
few TRBJ2-3 . TRBV5-1 15 TGCGCCAGCAGCTTGGAGGGACTCGACACAGATACGCAGTATTTT CASSLEGLDTDTQYF
. TRBJ2-3 . TRBV5-1 14 TGCGCCAGCAGCTTTCGAGGGGACGGAGATACGCAGTATTTT CASSFRGDGDTQYF
few TRBJ2-1 TRBD2 TRBV29-1 13 TGCAGCGGTGGACTAGCGGGAGGCTATGAGCAGTTCTTC CSGGLAGGYEQFF
few TRBJ1-2 . TRBV25-1 14 TGTGCCAGCAGACCCCGTACAGGGTTATATGGCTACACCTTC CASRPRTGLYGYTF
few TRBJ1-1 . TRBV10-3 12 TGTGCCATCAGACTCGGCTACACTGAAGCTTTCTTT CAIRLGYTEAFF
once TRBJ2-7 . TRBV5-1 15 TGCGCCAGCAGCGCGGGAGGGACAGGGTCCTACGAGCAGTACTTC CASSAGGTGSYEQYF
. TRBJ1-1 . TRBV13 14 TGTGCCAGCAGCCCTCTGGGGCAGAACACTGAAGCTTTCTTT CASSPLGQNTEAFF